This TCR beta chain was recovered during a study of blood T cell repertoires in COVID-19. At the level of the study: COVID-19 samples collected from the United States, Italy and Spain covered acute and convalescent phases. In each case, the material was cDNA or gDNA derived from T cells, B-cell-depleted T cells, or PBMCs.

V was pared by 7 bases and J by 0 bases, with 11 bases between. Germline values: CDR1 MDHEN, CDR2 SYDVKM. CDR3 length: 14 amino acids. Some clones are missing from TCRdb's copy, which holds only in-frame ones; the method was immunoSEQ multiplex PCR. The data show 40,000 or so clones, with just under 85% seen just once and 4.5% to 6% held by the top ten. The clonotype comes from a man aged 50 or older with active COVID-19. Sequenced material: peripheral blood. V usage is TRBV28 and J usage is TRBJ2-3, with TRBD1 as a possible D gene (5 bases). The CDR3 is CASKGQTSTDTQYF. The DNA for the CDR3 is TGTGCCAGCAAGGGGCAGACGAGCACAGATACGCAGTATTTT.